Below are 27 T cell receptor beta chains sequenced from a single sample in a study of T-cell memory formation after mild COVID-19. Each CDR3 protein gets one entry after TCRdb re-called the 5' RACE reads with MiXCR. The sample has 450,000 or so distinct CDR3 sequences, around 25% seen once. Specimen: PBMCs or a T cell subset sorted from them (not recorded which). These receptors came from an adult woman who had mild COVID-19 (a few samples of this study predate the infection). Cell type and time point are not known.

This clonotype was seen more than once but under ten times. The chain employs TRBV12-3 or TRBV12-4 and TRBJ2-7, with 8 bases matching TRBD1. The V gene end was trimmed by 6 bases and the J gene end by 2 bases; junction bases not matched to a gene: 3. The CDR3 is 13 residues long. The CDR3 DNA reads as TGTGCCAGCAGACAGGGGGACACCTACGAGCAGTACTTC. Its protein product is CASRQGDTYEQYF.

CDR3 DNA: TGTGCCAGCAGTCCGCACAAATATAGCAATCAGCCCCAGCATTTT. This translates into CASSPHKYSNQPQHF. This chain links TRBV6-5 with TRBJ1-5; D gene uncertain. Trimming pared 5 bases from V and 0 bases from J, leaving 11 bases between. This CDR3 is 15 amino acids long. The V gene's germline CDR1 is MNHEY and CDR2 SVGAGI.

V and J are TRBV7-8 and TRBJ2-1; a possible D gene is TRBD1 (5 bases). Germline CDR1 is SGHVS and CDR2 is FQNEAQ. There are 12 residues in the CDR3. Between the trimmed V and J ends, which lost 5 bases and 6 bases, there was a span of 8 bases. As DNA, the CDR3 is TGTGCCAGCAGCGTGGACATCAATGAGCAGTTCTTC. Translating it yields CASSVDINEQFF.

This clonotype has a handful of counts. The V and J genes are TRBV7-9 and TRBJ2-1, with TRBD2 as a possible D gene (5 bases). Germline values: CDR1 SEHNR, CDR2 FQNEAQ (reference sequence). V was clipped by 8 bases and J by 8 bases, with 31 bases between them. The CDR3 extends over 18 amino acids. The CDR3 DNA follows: TGTGCCAGCCGACGACTCGCTTCGATAGCGCCTGCAGACTATGAGCAGTTCTTC. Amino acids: CASRRLASIAPADYEQFF.

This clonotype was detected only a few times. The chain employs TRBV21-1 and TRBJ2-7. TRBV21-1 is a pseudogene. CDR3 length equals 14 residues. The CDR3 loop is CASSRSLTYYEQYF. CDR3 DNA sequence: TGTGCCAGCAGCCGGTCGCTTACGTACTACGAGCAGTACTTC.

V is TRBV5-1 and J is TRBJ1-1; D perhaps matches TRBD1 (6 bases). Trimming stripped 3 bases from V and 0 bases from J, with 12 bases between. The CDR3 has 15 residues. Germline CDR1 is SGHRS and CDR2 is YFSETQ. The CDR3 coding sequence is TGCGCCAGCAGCTCAGATACAGGGATGAACACTGAAGCTTTCTTT. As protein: CASSSDTGMNTEAFF.

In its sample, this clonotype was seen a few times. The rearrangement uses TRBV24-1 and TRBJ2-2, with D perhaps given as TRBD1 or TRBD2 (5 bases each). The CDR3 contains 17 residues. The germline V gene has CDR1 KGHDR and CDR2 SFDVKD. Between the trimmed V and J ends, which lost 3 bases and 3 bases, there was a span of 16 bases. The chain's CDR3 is CATSDPAGTFHTGELFF. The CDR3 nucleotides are TGTGCCACCAGTGATCCGGCCGGGACCTTTCACACCGGGGAGCTGTTTTTT.

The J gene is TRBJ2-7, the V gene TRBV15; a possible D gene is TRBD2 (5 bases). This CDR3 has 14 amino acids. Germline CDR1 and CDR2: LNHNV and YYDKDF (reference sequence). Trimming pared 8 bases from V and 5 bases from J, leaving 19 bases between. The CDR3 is CATLSGSDPHEQYF. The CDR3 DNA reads TGTGCCACCCTCAGCGGATCCGACCCCCACGAGCAGTACTTC.

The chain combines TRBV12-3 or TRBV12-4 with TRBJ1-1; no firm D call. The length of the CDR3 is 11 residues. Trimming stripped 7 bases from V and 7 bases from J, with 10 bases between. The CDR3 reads CASTKSLEAFF. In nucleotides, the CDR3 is TGTGCCAGCACCAAAAGTCTTGAAGCTTTCTTT.

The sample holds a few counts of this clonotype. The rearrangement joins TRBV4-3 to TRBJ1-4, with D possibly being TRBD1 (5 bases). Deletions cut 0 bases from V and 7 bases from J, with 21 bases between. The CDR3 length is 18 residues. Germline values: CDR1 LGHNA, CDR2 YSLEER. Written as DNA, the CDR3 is TGCGCCAGCAGCCAAGATCCCCTCAAGAGGACCGGGGGTGAAAAACTGTTTTTT. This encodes CASSQDPLKRTGGEKLFF.

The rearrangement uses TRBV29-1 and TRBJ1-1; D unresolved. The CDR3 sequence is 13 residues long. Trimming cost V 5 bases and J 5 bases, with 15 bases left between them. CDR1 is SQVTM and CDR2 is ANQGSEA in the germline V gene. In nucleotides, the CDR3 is TGCAGCGTTAGGCCGAGAATGGGGACTGAAGCTTTCTTT. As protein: CSVRPRMGTEAFF. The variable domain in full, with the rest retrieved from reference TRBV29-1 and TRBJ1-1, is SAVISQKPSRDICQRGTSLTIQCQVDSQVTMMFWYRQQPGQSLTLIATANQGSEATYESGFVIDKFPISRPNLTFSTLTVSNMSPEDSSIYLCSVRPRMGTEAFFGQGTRLTVV.

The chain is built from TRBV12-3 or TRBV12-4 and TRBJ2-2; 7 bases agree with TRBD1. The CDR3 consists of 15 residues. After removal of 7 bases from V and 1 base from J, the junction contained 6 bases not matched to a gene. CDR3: CASIPGQRNTGELFF. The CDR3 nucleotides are TGTGCCAGCATCCCGGGACAGCGGAACACCGGGGAGCTGTTTTTT.

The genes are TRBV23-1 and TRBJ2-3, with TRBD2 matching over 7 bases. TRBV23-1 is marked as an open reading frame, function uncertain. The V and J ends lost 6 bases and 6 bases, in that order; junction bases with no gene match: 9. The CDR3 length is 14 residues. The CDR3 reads CASSGKREGDTQYF. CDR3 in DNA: TGCGCCAGCAGCGGGAAGCGGGAAGGGGATACGCAGTATTTT.

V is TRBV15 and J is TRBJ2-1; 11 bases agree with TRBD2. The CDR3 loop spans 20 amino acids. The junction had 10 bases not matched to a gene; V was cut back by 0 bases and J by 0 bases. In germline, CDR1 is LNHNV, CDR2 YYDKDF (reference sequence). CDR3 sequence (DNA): TGTGCCACCAGCAGAGATTTTGGACTAGCGGGTCTGAGCTCCTACAATGAGCAGTTCTTC. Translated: CATSRDFGLAGLSSYNEQFF.

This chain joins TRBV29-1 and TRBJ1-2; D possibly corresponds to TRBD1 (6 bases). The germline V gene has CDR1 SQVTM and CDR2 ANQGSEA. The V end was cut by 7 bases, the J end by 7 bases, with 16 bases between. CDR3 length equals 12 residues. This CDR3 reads CSGLQGPSGYTF. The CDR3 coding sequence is TGCAGCGGCCTACAGGGCCCTAGTGGCTACACCTTC.

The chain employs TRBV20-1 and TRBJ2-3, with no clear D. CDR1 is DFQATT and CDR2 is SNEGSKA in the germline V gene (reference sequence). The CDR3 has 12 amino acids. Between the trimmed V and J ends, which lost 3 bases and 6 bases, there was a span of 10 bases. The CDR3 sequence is CSASNEWDTQYF. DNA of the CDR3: TGCAGTGCTAGTAATGAGTGGGATACGCAGTATTTT.

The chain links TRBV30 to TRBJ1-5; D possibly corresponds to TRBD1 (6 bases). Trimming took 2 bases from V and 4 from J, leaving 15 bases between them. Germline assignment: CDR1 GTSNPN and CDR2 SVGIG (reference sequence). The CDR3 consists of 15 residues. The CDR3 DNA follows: TGTGCCTGGAGTTTGTCCAGGGGTTGGAATCAGCCCCAGCATTTT. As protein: CAWSLSRGWNQPQHF.

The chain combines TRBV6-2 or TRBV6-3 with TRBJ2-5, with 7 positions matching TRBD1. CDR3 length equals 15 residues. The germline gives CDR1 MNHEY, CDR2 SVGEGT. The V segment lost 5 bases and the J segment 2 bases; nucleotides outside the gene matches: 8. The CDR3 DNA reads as TGTGCCAGCAGTGGTCTCGGACAGGTACAAGAGACCCAGTACTTC. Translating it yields CASSGLGQVQETQYF.

CDR3 region: CASSAAASGRKDTQYF. The DNA for the CDR3 is TGTGCCAGCAGTGCTGCCGCTAGCGGGAGGAAAGATACGCAGTATTTT. This chain connects TRBV6-1 to TRBJ2-3; 11 nucleotides agree with TRBD2. The CDR3 consists of 16 residues. Germline CDR1 MNHNS, CDR2 SASEGT. The J segment lost 5 bases and the V segment lost 4 bases, leaving 8 bases of the junction unmatched.

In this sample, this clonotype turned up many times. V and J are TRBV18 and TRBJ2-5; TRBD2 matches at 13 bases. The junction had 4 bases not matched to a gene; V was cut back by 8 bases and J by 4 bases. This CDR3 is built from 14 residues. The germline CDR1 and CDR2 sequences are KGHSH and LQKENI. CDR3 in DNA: TGTGCCAGCCAGGGACTAGCGGGAAGAGAGACCCAGTACTTC. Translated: CASQGLAGRETQYF.

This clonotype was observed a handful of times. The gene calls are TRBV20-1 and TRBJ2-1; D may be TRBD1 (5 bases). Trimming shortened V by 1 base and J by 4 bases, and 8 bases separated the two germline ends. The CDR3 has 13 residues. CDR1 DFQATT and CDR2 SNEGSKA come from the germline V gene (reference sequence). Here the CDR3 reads CSARGTIYNEQFF. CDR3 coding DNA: TGCAGTGCTAGAGGGACAATTTACAATGAGCAGTTCTTC.

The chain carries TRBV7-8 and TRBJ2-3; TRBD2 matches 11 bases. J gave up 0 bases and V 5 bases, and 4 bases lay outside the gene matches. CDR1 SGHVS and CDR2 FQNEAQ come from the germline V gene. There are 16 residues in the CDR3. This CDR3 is CASSTRTSGSTDTQYF. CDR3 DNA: TGTGCCAGCAGCACCCGGACTAGCGGGAGCACAGATACGCAGTATTTT.

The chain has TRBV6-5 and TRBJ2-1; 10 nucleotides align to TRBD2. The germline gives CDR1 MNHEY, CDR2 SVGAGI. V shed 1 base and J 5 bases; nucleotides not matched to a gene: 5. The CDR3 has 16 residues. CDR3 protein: CASSYFPTSGNNEQFF. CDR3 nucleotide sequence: TGTGCCAGCAGTTACTTCCCCACTAGCGGGAACAATGAGCAGTTCTTC.

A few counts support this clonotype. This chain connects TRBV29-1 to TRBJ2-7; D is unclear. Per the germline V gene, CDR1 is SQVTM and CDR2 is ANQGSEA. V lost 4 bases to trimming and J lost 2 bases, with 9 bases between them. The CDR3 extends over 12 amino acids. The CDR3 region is CSVVKFPYEQYF. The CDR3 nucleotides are TGCAGCGTTGTAAAGTTCCCCTACGAGCAGTACTTC.

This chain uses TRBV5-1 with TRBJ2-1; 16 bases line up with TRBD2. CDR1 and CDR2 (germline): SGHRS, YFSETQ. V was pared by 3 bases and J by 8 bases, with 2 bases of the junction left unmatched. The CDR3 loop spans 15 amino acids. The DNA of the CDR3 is TGCGCCAGCAGCTCCGGGACTAGCGGGGGGGATGAGCAGTTCTTC. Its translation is CASSSGTSGGDEQFF. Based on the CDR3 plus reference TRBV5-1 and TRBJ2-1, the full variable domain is KAGVTQTPRYLIKTRGQQVTLSCSPISGHRSVSWYQQTPGQGLQFLFEYFSETQRNKGNFPGRFSGRQFSNSRSEMNVSTLELGDSALYLCASSSGTSGGDEQFFGPGTRLTVL.

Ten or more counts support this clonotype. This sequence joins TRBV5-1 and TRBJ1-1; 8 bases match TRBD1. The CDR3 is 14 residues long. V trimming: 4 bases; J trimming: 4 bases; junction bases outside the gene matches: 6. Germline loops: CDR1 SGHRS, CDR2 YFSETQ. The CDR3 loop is CASSGGTGATEAFF. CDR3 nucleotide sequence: TGCGCCAGCAGCGGTGGGACAGGAGCCACTGAAGCTTTCTTT.

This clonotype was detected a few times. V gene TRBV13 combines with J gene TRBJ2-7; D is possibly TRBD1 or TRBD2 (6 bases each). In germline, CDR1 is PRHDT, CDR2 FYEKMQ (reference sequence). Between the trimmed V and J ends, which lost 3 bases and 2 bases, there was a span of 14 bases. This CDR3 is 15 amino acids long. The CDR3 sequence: CASSLGHGGPYEQYF. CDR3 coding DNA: TGTGCCAGCAGCTTGGGACACGGGGGCCCCTACGAGCAGTACTTC.